Sequencing of this T cell receptor beta chain was carried out in a study of T cell repertoires in cytomegalovirus infection. Turning to the study itself: It was the public TCR beta signatures that indicated both CMV infection and matching HLA type.

Notes on the study in general: Cumulated frequencies of public TCR beta families served to identify carriers of CMV plus the relevant HLA. Across the ex vivo response, the dominant clonotypes were HLA-C-restricted CMV-specific TCR beta clonotypes.

This clonotype was seen ten or more times. Its antigen is as yet unknown. TCRdb recomputed calls from the reads with MiXCR, one row per CDR3 protein. The profile shows some 600,000 distinct CDR3 sequences, approximately 24% of them singletons. This receptor was obtained from a human donor in good health (CMV status not recorded). Some clones in this sample may be carry-over from other donors' samples. Sequencing was done on a sample of CD8+ T cells from PBMCs.

DNA for the CDR3: TGTGCCAGCAGTTTGTCGTACTACAATGAGCAGTTCTTC. It specifies CASSLSYYNEQFF. The chain couples TRBV12-3 or TRBV12-4 to TRBJ2-1; the D is unclear. The V and J ends lost 3 bases and 3 bases respectively, with 6 bases between them. This CDR3 comprises 13 residues.